This passage covers 2 T cell receptor beta chains from one sample sequenced in a study of CD8+CD57+ T cells in acquired aplastic anemia. The template for TCR beta VDJ and CDR3 sequence profiling was genomic DNA. One entry per CDR3 protein, called by TCRdb with MiXCR from the reads. The profile shows about 58,000 distinct CDR3 sequences, 57% of them singletons. Patients selected for sequencing had displayed CD8+CD57+ cell expansion by flow cytometry. Sequencing was performed on sorted CD4+, CD8+, or CD8+CD57+ T cells (not recorded which) from PBMCs. The receptors here all came from a human donor with aplastic anemia.

The genes are TRBV20-1 and TRBJ1-6; maybe TRBD1 (6 bases). V lost 0 bases, J lost 7 bases, and 13 bases lay in between. The CDR3 is made up of 15 amino acids. Looked up from germline, CDR1 is DFQATT and CDR2 is SNEGSKA (reference sequence). The CDR3 DNA follows: TGCAGTGCTAGAGATATGGCAGGGGACAATTCACCCCTCCACTTT. This encodes CSARDMAGDNSPLHF.

The genes are TRBV10-3 and TRBJ1-2, with D unclear. This CDR3 is built from 12 residues. Trimming removed 0 bases from V and 7 bases from J, with 6 bases in between. Germline CDR1 is ENHRY and CDR2 is SYGVKD. The CDR3 loop is CAISESRGGYTF. The DNA for the CDR3 is TGTGCCATCAGTGAGTCGAGAGGTGGCTACACCTTC.